This T cell receptor (beta chain) stems from a study of blood T cell repertoires in COVID-19. Study details: The United States, Italy and Spain supplied acute and convalescent COVID-19 samples. PBMCs, B-cell-depleted T cells, or T cells were the source of the cDNA or gDNA that made up the material.

Original analysis: Nucleated cell number was recorded as an estimate derived from reference gene primer amplification. Here immunoSEQ multiplex PCR was the method, and the copy in TCRdb shows in-frame clones only, minus some. V and J calls and clone size are as listed in that table; D and trimming were resolved from the DNA. The sample includes roughly 95,000 clones, around 80% of them seen just once. Sequenced input: peripheral blood. This clonotype was sampled from a man over 45 with active or convalescent COVID-19.

Here the CDR3 DNA reads TGTGCCACCAGTGATGGACTAATGAACACTGAAGCTTTCTTT. Amino acid sequence: CATSDGLMNTEAFF. The chain has TRBV24-1 and TRBJ1-1; D is ambiguous. Trimming shortened V by 3 bases and J by 0 bases, and 7 bases separated the two germline ends. The CDR3 is made up of 14 amino acids. CDR1 and CDR2 from the germline V gene are KGHDR and SFDVKD.